The 18 T cell receptor beta chains below all came from one sample that was sequenced in a study of breast tumors, draining lymph nodes, adjacent tissues. In TCRdb, the multiplex PCR reads were re-called with MiXCR into one record per CDR3 protein. The data show about 22,000 distinct CDR3 sequences, with 40% to 45% seen just once and roughly a quarter held by the top ten. The sequenced sample consisted of breast tumor tissue. The source of these receptors is a female donor with breast cancer. Some clones in this sample may be carry-over from other donors' samples.

The chain recombines TRBV5-1 with TRBJ1-5; 7 bases fit TRBD1. The CDR3 has 15 residues. CDR1 SGHRS and CDR2 YFSETQ come from the germline V gene. V was clipped by 0 bases and J by 5 bases; unmatched bases: 5. CDR3 DNA: TGCGCCAGCAGCTTGGAAGGGGGCCGGGATCAGCCCCAGCATTTT. Translation gives CASSLEGGRDQPQHF.

In its sample, this clonotype was seen many times. The rearrangement uses TRBV2 and TRBJ1-2; possible D gene TRBD1, 6 bases. Germline CDR1 is SNHLY and CDR2 is FYNNEI. Trimming left V 3 bases short and J 8 bases short, with 13 bases between. CDR3 length: 13 residues. CDR3 DNA: TGTGCCAGCAGTGAGCGTCGGGGGCGCGGCTACACCTTC. The encoded protein is CASSERRGRGYTF.

The J gene is TRBJ2-3, the V gene TRBV5-1, with 8 bases identical to TRBD2. Germline CDR1 is SGHRS and CDR2 is YFSETQ. This CDR3 has 14 residues. The ends lost 5 bases at V and 2 bases at J; junction bases unmatched: 4. CDR3 in DNA: TGCGCCAGCAGAATTAGCGGGACCACAGATACGCAGTATTTT. Residues: CASRISGTTDTQYF.

This clonotype was counted a few times. One end of the junction does not line up with germline, which may come from a read error. V gene TRBV7-7 combines with J gene TRBJ1-4; D unclear. CDR3 size: 12 residues. Germline assignment: CDR1 SSHAT and CDR2 FNYEAQ (reference sequence). The CDR3 here is CASSGPGGKLFF. CDR3 coding DNA: TGTGCTAGCAGCGGTCCAGGAGGAAAACTGTTTTTT.

This clonotype was seen only a few times. V and J are TRBV3-1 and TRBJ2-7; 9 bases fit TRBD2. Germline CDR1 is LGHDT and CDR2 is YNNKEL (reference sequence). The CDR3 runs to 17 residues. J was trimmed by 1 base and V by 2 bases; bases with no gene match: 9. The DNA of the CDR3 is TGTGCCAGCAGCCAATTTGGGTGGCGGGAGGGATCCTACGAGCAGTACTTC. Amino acid sequence: CASSQFGWREGSYEQYF.

The chain joins TRBV7-9 to TRBJ1-5; D unclear. Germline-derived CDR1 and CDR2 are SEHNR and FQNEAQ (reference sequence). The length of the CDR3 is 14 residues. The germline V and J ends were trimmed by 5 bases and 9 bases, with 17 bases remaining between them. The CDR3 nucleotides are TGTGCCAGCAGCCCGGTCGAGTCAGACCGGCCCCAGCATTTT. Its protein product is CASSPVESDRPQHF. Full variable domain (missing parts from reference TRBV7-9 and TRBJ1-5): DTGVSQNPRHKITKRGQNVTFRCDPISEHNRLYWYRQTLGQGPEFLTYFQNEAQLEKSRLLSDRFSAERPKGSFSTLEIQRTEQGDSAMYLCASSPVESDRPQHFGDGTRLSIL.

The V and J genes are TRBV29-1 and TRBJ2-7, with 7 bases that match TRBD1. J lost 11 bases, V lost 5 bases, and 15 bases had no gene match. Germline-derived CDR1 and CDR2 are SQVTM and ANQGSEA. This CDR3 is built from 13 residues. CDR3 in amino acids: CSVSLDRFDGEYF. The CDR3 bases are TGCAGCGTTTCCTTGGACAGGTTCGACGGAGAGTACTTC.

The V gene is TRBV5-6, the J gene TRBJ2-1, with D possibly TRBD1 on 6 matching bases. The CDR3 totals 14 residues. Trimming cost V 4 bases and J 3 bases, with 11 bases left between them. Germline CDR1 reads SGHDT; CDR2 reads YYEEEE. The CDR3 loop is CASSKGQYYNEQFF. CDR3 nucleotides: TGTGCCAGCAGCAAGGGACAATACTACAATGAGCAGTTCTTC.

This clonotype was counted a few times. This sequence joins TRBV6-1 and TRBJ1-5; D ambiguous. This CDR3 contains 16 residues. The germline CDR1 and CDR2 sequences are MNHNS and SASEGT. V lost 6 bases and J 3 bases, leaving 18 bases between the germline ends. The CDR3, as DNA: TGTGCCAGCAGGCTAACGACGGACCGTGCCAATCAGCCCCAGCATTTT. Its protein product is CASRLTTDRANQPQHF.

This clonotype was seen once. The conserved final phenylalanine or tryptophan is absent from the CDR3, which likely points to a read error. No DNA is shown, since the ends of the CDR3 on it are uncertain; the CDR3 is the one TCRdb lists. V and J are TRBV19 and TRBJ2-5; whether TRBD1, the table's D call, matches the DNA was not checked. The CDR3 region is 16 residues in length, termini included. CDR1 is LNHDA and CDR2 is SQIVND in the germline V gene (reference sequence). The CDR3 region is CASRVTGQDGGYTFGS.

The V gene is TRBV7-8, the J gene TRBJ2-3; perhaps TRBD2 as D (5 bases). The CDR3 sequence is 14 residues long. Germline CDR1 is SGHVS and CDR2 is FQNEAQ. The V gene lost 7 bases and the J gene lost 3 bases, with 14 bases spanning the gap. DNA for the CDR3: TGTGCCAGCACGGGGTTGAACCCGACAGATACGCAGTATTTT. Translation: CASTGLNPTDTQYF. The entire variable domain, with the rest obtained from reference TRBV7-8 and TRBJ2-3, is as follows: GAGVSQSPRYKVAKRGQDVALRCDPISGHVSLFWYQQALGQGPEFLTYFQNEAQLDKSGLPSDRFFAERPEGSVSTLKIQRTQQEDSAVYLCASTGLNPTDTQYFGPGTRLTVL.

This clonotype was detected ten times or more. The chain joins TRBV7-2 to TRBJ2-3; 10 bases align to TRBD1. Germline CDR1 reads SGHTA; CDR2 reads FQGNSA. The CDR3 loop spans 16 amino acids. Trimming at V came to 3 bases and at J to 4 bases, leaving 7 bases not matched to a gene. The DNA for the CDR3 is TGTGCCAGCAGCTTGGCGGGACAGGGGTTCCCAGATACGCAGTATTTT. Encoded protein: CASSLAGQGFPDTQYF.

This clonotype came up many times. The chain links TRBV30 to TRBJ1-4, with D unresolved. Germline CDR1 and CDR2: GTSNPN and SVGIG (reference sequence). Between the trimmed V and J ends, which lost 2 bases and 5 bases, there was a span of 15 bases. The CDR3 length is 15 residues. CDR3 bases: TGTGCCTGGAGTTCTGGTCTTTACGGCAATGAAAAACTGTTTTTT. It specifies CAWSSGLYGNEKLFF.

The sample holds many counts of this clonotype. One base away lies a much larger clone, so this may be a sequencing read error. The rearrangement links TRBV5-6 to TRBJ2-7; weak D call: TRBD2 (6 bases). The germline V and J ends were trimmed by 2 bases and 2 bases, with 14 bases remaining between them. The CDR3 extends over 15 amino acids. In germline, CDR1 is SGHDT, CDR2 YYEEEE. In DNA, the CDR3 is TGTGCCAGCAGCTTTGGAGGGGCCCAGCCCTACGAGCAGTACTTC. As protein: CASSFGGAQPYEQYF. The entire variable domain, with the rest obtained from reference TRBV5-6 and TRBJ2-7, is as follows: DAGVTQSPTHLIKTRGQQVTLRCSPKSGHDTVSWYQQALGQGPQFIFQYYEEEERQRGNFPDRFSGHQFPNYSSELNVNALLLGDSALYLCASSFGGAQPYEQYFGPGTRLTVT.

The J gene is TRBJ2-7, the V gene TRBV3-1, with D hard to call. Trimming took off 4 bases at V and 4 bases at J, with 5 bases between the two ends. The CDR3 spans 11 residues. Germline V gene sequence: CDR1 LGHDT, CDR2 YNNKEL (reference sequence). CDR3 sequence: CASSRLYEQYF. CDR3 in DNA: TGTGCCAGCAGCCGTCTATACGAGCAGTACTTC.

This clonotype was found many times. The genes are TRBV19 and TRBJ1-5, with TRBD1 matching 9 bases. Germline lookup yields CDR1 LNHDA and CDR2 SQIVND (reference sequence). The CDR3 totals 16 residues. Unmatched junction bases numbered 7, after V lost 7 bases and J lost 0 bases. CDR3 sequence reads: CASIPSTGGSNQPQHF. CDR3 nucleotides: TGTGCCAGTATCCCCTCGACAGGGGGTAGCAATCAGCCCCAGCATTTT.

This clonotype was seen repeatedly, ten times or more. This sequence joins TRBV2 and TRBJ1-6; D not certain. This CDR3 has 13 amino acids. The V end lost 1 base, the J end lost 11 bases, and 9 bases lay between the germline ends. The germline V gene has CDR1 SNHLY and CDR2 FYNNEI. The CDR3 reads CASSEGNPAPLHF. DNA of the CDR3: TGTGCCAGCAGTGAAGGAAACCCCGCACCCCTCCACTTT.

The genes are TRBV19 and TRBJ2-1; D gene unclear. Trimming stripped 3 bases from V and 9 bases from J, with 6 bases between. This CDR3 spans 11 amino acids. Germline-derived CDR1 and CDR2 are LNHDA and SQIVND (reference sequence). The CDR3 nucleotides read TGTGCCAGTAGTATTAGACTTGAGCAGTTCTTC. Translated: CASSIRLEQFF.